What follows are 17 T cell receptor beta chains derived from one specimen sequenced in a study of CXCR3-negative and CXCR3-positive naive CD8 T cells. 5' RACE with UMI labels generated the TRB cDNA libraries. TCRdb reanalyzed the 5' RACE reads and collapses them to one entry per CDR3 protein, without DNA. The specimen's table records about 56,000 distinct CDR3 sequences. Input material: memory CD8+ T cells from blood. These receptors all stem from a human donor in good health. Some clones in this sample may be carry-over from other donors' samples.

V and J are TRBV20-1 and TRBJ2-3; TCRdb gives TRBD1 as the D gene, but with no DNA this cannot be confirmed. This CDR3 comprises 16 residues. Germline V gene sequence: CDR1 DFQATT, CDR2 SNEGSKA (reference sequence). The CDR3 protein is CSATIDRDSRTDTQYF.

V and J are TRBV15 and TRBJ2-2; no DNA is available, so the TRBD2 call from TCRdb remains unchecked. In germline, CDR1 is LNHNV, CDR2 YYDKDF (reference sequence). This CDR3 is 15 amino acids long. The CDR3 sequence is CATSRDQARTGELFF.

This chain joins TRBV12-3 or TRBV12-4 and TRBJ1-3. The CDR3 has 14 residues. CDR3 in amino acids: CASTVQVSGNTIYF.

V is TRBV12-5 and J is TRBJ1-1; TCRdb's assignment of TRBD1 cannot be checked, as there is no DNA. This CDR3 region has 14 residues. The germline V gene encodes CDR1 LGHNT and CDR2 FRNRAP. CDR3 protein: CASGAGHMNTEAFF.

The chain uses TRBV20-1 and TRBJ2-3; there is no DNA to check the TCRdb D call of TRBD1. The CDR3 length is 15 residues. From germline, CDR1 is DFQATT and CDR2 SNEGSKA (reference sequence). The CDR3 loop reads CSASDRSGAQDTQYF.

The chain recombines TRBV19 with TRBJ2-7; the TCRdb call, TRBD1, lacks DNA for checking. Germline lookup yields CDR1 LNHDA and CDR2 SQIVND (reference sequence). The length of the CDR3 is 13 residues. This CDR3 is CASSGGGFYEQYF.

The gene calls are TRBV19 and TRBJ2-1. The CDR3 is made up of 14 amino acids. Germline lookup yields CDR1 LNHDA and CDR2 SQIVND (reference sequence). CDR3 in amino acids: CASSYRGSYNEQFF.

V and J are TRBV3-1 and TRBJ1-5. This CDR3 has 16 amino acids. Germline assignment: CDR1 LGHDT and CDR2 YNNKEL (reference sequence). CDR3 protein: CASSQDWRTGNQPQHF. Together with reference TRBV3-1 and TRBJ1-5, the CDR3 gives the full variable domain: DTAVSQTPKYLVTQMGNDKSIKCEQNLGHDTMYWYKQDSKKFLKIMFSYNNKELIINETVPNRFSPKSPDKAHLNLHINSLELGDSAVYFCASSQDWRTGNQPQHFGDGTRLSIL.

J is TRBJ1-1 and V is TRBV29-1. Germline-derived CDR1 and CDR2 are SQVTM and ANQGSEA. CDR3 length equals 13 residues. CDR3 protein: CSVEDPGNTEAFF.

V and J are TRBV23-1 and TRBJ2-2; TCRdb names TRBD1, which stays unverified in the absence of DNA. TRBV23-1 is marked as an open reading frame, function uncertain. The CDR3 spans 15 residues. This chain's CDR3 is CASSPYTGGTGELFF.

The chain is built from TRBV19 and TRBJ2-5; lacking DNA, the TRBD1 call made by TCRdb goes unchecked. The germline V gene has CDR1 LNHDA and CDR2 SQIVND (reference sequence). The CDR3 totals 11 residues. The CDR3 loop reads CASRFGDDQYF.

This chain uses TRBV15 with TRBJ1-1. The germline V gene encodes CDR1 LNHNV and CDR2 YYDKDF (reference sequence). The CDR3 loop spans 16 amino acids. CDR3 sequence reads: CATSRDLFGGNTEAFF.

The rearrangement links TRBV23-1 to TRBJ2-2; TCRdb's assignment of TRBD2 cannot be checked, as there is no DNA. TRBV23-1 is reported as an ORF; its role is uncertain. The CDR3 has 18 residues. The CDR3 sequence is CASSQVPLANTNTGELFF.

The chain uses TRBV28 and TRBJ2-3; absent DNA, TCRdb's TRBD1 call cannot be checked. This CDR3 has 14 residues. Germline loops: CDR1 MDHEN, CDR2 SYDVKM. The CDR3 is CASSHRGFTDTQYF.

This CDR3 is CSVEDGIQETQYF. This rearrangement joins TRBV29-1 to TRBJ2-5; the D gene TCRdb calls, TRBD1, cannot be checked with no DNA. The CDR3 covers 13 residues. Per the germline V gene, CDR1 is SQVTM and CDR2 is ANQGSEA.

The gene calls are TRBV5-1 and TRBJ2-2; as DNA is missing, the TRBD1 call by TCRdb cannot be tested. CDR3 length: 18 residues. CDR1 and CDR2 from the germline V gene are SGHRS and YFSETQ. CDR3 loop: CASSLGTGGNPNTGELFF.

The chain has TRBV6-1 and TRBJ1-1; lacking DNA, the TRBD1 call made by TCRdb goes unchecked. Per germline, CDR1 MNHNS and CDR2 SASEGT. This CDR3 comprises 14 residues. CDR3 amino acids: CASSHRTGVTEAFF.